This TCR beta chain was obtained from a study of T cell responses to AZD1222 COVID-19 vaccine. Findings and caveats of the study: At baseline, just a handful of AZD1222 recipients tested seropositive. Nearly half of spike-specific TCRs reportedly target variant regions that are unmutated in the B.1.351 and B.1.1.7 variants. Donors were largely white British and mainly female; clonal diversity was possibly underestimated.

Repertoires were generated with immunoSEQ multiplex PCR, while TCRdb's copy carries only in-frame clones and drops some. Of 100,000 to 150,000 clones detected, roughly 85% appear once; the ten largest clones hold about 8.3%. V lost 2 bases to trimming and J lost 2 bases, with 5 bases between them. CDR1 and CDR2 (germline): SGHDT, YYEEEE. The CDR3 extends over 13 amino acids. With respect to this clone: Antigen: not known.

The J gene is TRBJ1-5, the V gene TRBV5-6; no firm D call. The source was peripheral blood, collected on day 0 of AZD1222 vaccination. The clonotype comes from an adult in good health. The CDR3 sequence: CASSFRGNQPQHF. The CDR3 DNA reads TGTGCCAGCAGCTTCCGGGGCAATCAGCCCCAGCATTTT. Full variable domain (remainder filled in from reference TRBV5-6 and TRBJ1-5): DAGVTQSPTHLIKTRGQQVTLRCSPKSGHDTVSWYQQALGQGPQFIFQYYEEEERQRGNFPDRFSGHQFPNYSSELNVNALLLGDSALYLCASSFRGNQPQHFGDGTRLSIL.